This entry lists 8 T cell receptor beta chains sequenced from one sample in a study of post-analysis software for immune sequencing data. Findings and limits, study-wide: TRBV5-6, TRBV5-1 and TRBV20-1 belonged to a set of about five TRBV segments that were more frequent in patients than controls.

These receptors' antigens are unknown. Libraries were made from TCR beta cDNA, and they carried unique molecular identifiers. TCRdb recomputed calls from the PCR reads with MiXCR, one row per CDR3 protein. Seen here are about 820,000 distinct CDR3 sequences, roughly 50% observed once, and the top ten hold around 4.5%. The source material was blood. The receptors here all came from a girl under 18 with multiple sclerosis.

There are a few counts of this clonotype. V and J are TRBV10-3 and TRBJ1-2; 10 bases are shared with TRBD1. Germline-derived CDR1 and CDR2 are ENHRY and SYGVKD. Losses at the gene ends were 4 bases for V and 8 bases for J; bases not matched to a gene: 7. This CDR3 is 14 amino acids long. CDR3 nucleotide sequence: TGTGCCATCAGTGCTTTGACAGGGGGCGTAGGCTACACCTTC. Encoded protein: CAISALTGGVGYTF.

This sequence joins TRBV7-9 and TRBJ1-1; a possible D gene is TRBD1 (6 bases). The CDR3 loop spans 14 amino acids. Germline CDR1 reads SEHNR; CDR2 reads FQNEAQ (reference sequence). Deletions cut 8 bases from V and 3 bases from J, with 16 bases between. The CDR3 sequence is CASGAGAGYTEAFF. DNA for the CDR3: TGTGCCAGCGGCGCAGGGGCCGGGTACACTGAAGCTTTCTTT.

V gene TRBV6-6 combines with J gene TRBJ1-5; D may be TRBD1 (6 bases). The germline CDR1 and CDR2 sequences are MNHNY and SVGAGI (reference sequence). Trimming stripped 7 bases from V and 2 bases from J, with 15 bases between. The CDR3 covers 15 residues. The DNA for the CDR3 is TGTGCCAGCACCCTAACAGGGTCGGGCAATCAGCCCCAGCATTTT. It specifies CASTLTGSGNQPQHF.

The CDR3 spells CASSDSSRGHTDTQYF. CDR3 nucleotide sequence: TGTGCCAGCAGTGACTCTTCGCGGGGGCACACAGATACGCAGTATTTT. The V gene is TRBV6-4, the J gene TRBJ2-3; maybe TRBD2 (7 bases). CDR3 length equals 16 residues. V was pared by 0 bases and J by 2 bases, with 12 bases between. CDR1 and CDR2 from the germline V gene are MRHNA and SNTAGT.

Only one count was recorded for this clonotype. The chain couples TRBV29-1 to TRBJ2-7; D gene ambiguous. The length of the CDR3 is 13 residues. V lost 7 bases to trimming and J lost 2 bases, with 15 bases between them. Per the germline V gene, CDR1 is SQVTM and CDR2 is ANQGSEA. The CDR3 sequence: CSGLLGVTYEQYF. The CDR3 DNA follows: TGCAGCGGACTGTTGGGCGTGACCTACGAGCAGTACTTC.

This chain joins TRBV27 and TRBJ2-7; D might be TRBD2 (7 bases). The CDR3 is made up of 16 amino acids. Germline lookup yields CDR1 MNHEY and CDR2 SMNVEV (reference sequence). Trimming removed 6 bases at V and 0 bases at J, with 18 bases between. The CDR3 DNA sequence: TGTGCCAGCAGAAAGGGGGGGCTCCACTACTCCTACGAGCAGTACTTC. Translating gives CASRKGGLHYSYEQYF.

This clonotype was counted a few times. The chain's CDR3 is CSARESGYEQYF. The DNA for the CDR3 is TGCAGTGCTAGAGAGTCGGGCTACGAGCAGTACTTC. V usage is TRBV20-1 and J usage is TRBJ2-7; D remains ambiguous. Germline values: CDR1 DFQATT, CDR2 SNEGSKA (reference sequence). Trimming cost V 0 bases and J 3 bases, with 6 bases left between them. This CDR3 has 12 residues.

This clonotype has just a few counts. The V call is TRBV6-6, the J call TRBJ1-5; 10 bases line up with TRBD1. This CDR3 has 14 residues. V was pared by 6 bases and J by 2 bases, with 1 base of the junction left unmatched. The germline V gene encodes CDR1 MNHNY and CDR2 SVGAGI (reference sequence). DNA of the CDR3: TGTGCCAGCAGGACAGGGGGCCGCAATCAGCCCCAGCATTTT. Protein sequence: CASRTGGRNQPQHF.